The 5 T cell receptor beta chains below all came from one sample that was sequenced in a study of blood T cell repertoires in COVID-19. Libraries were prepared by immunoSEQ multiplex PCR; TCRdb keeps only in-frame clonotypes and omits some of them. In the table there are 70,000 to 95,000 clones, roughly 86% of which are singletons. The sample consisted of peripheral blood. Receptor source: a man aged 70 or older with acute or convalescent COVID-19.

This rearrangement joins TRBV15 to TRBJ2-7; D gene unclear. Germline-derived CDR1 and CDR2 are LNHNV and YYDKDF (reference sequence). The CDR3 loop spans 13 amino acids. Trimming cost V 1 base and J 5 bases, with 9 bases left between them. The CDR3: CATSRVLADEQYF. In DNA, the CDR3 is TGTGCCACCAGCAGAGTCCTGGCGGACGAGCAGTACTTC. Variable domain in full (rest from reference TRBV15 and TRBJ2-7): DAMVIQNPRYQVTQFGKPVTLSCSQTLNHNVMYWYQQKSSQAPKLLFHYYDKDFNNEADTPDNFQSRRPNTSFCFLDIRSPGLGDTAMYLCATSRVLADEQYFGPGTRLTVT.

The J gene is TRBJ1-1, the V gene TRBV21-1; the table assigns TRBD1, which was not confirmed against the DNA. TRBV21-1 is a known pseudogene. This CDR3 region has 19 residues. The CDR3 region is CASSKDFVISRQRNTEAFF. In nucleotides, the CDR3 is TGTGCCAGCAGCAAAGATTTTGTAATAAGTAGACAGAGGAACACTGAAGCTTTCTTT.

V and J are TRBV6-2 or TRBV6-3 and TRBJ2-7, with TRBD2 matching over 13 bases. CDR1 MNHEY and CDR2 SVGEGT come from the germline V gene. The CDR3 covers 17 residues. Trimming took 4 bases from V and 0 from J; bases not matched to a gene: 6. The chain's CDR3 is CASSWTSGRPSSYEQYF. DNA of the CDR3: TGTGCCAGCAGTTGGACTAGCGGGAGACCTAGCTCCTACGAGCAGTACTTC.

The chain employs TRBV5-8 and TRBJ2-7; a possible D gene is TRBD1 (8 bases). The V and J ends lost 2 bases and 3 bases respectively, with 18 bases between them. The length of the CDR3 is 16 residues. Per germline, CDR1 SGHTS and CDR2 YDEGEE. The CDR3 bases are TGTGCCAGCAGCTTTTTCGACAGGGGAGGGTTCTACGAGCAGTACTTC. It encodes CASSFFDRGGFYEQYF.

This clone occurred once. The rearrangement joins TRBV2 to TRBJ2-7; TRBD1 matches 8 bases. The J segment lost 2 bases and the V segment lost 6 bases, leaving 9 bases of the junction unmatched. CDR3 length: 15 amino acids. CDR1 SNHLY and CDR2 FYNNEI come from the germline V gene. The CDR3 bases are TGTGCCAGCAGGGGGACCGGGACAGGACCCTACGAGCAGTACTTC. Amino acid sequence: CASRGTGTGPYEQYF.